Listed here are 13 T cell receptor beta chains from one sample, sequenced in a study of T cells in tumors after PD-1 blockade. Sequenced by immunoSEQ multiplex PCR; TCRdb stores in-frame clones only, minus some. The profile shows some 60,000 clones, just under 80% of them singletons. Material: PBMCs, obtained before anti-PD-1 treatment. These receptors were obtained from a human donor with basal cell carcinoma.

The chain carries TRBV28 and TRBJ2-3; 12 nucleotides align to TRBD2. V lost 5 bases and J lost 2; bases outside the gene matches: 8. The length of the CDR3 is 17 residues. Germline-derived CDR1 and CDR2 are MDHEN and SYDVKM. This CDR3 reads CASSTRLAGEHTDTQYF. The CDR3, as DNA: TGTGCCAGCAGTACCCGACTAGCGGGGGAACACACAGATACGCAGTATTTT.

V is TRBV25-1 and J is TRBJ1-1, with 7 bases aligning to TRBD1. The CDR3 runs to 16 residues. The V gene's germline CDR1 is MGHDK and CDR2 SYGVNS. The J segment lost 3 bases and the V segment lost 2 bases, leaving 9 bases of the junction unmatched. This CDR3 reads CASSEGLGGGDTEAFF. The CDR3 region has the DNA TGTGCCAGCAGTGAAGGATTAGGGGGCGGGGACACTGAAGCTTTCTTT.

The rearrangement joins TRBV6-5 to TRBJ2-2; 7 bases agree with TRBD1. Germline V lookup: CDR1 MNHEY, CDR2 SVGAGI. The CDR3 is 15 residues long. Trimming took 5 bases from V and 5 from J; bases not matched to a gene: 8. CDR3 in amino acids: CASSPQQGRTGELFF. In DNA, the CDR3 is TGTGCCAGCAGTCCACAACAGGGGCGGACCGGGGAGCTGTTTTTT.

In its sample, this clone was seen many times. CDR3 nucleotides: TGCGCCAGCAGCCAGGAGAACAGGGTAGGCGGCTACACCTTC. Encoded protein: CASSQENRVGGYTF. This chain links TRBV4-1 with TRBJ1-2; D possibly corresponds to TRBD1 (6 bases). There are 14 residues in the CDR3. V shed 3 bases and J shed 8 bases, with 16 bases lying between them. From germline, CDR1 is MGHRA and CDR2 YSYEKL.

This clone came up once. CDR3 bases: TGCAGCGTTGTTGGGGGTTCTACGTACAATGAGCAGTTCTTC. The encoded protein is CSVVGGSTYNEQFF. J is TRBJ2-1 and V is TRBV29-1; TRBD1 or TRBD2 may be the D gene (5 bases each). V gave up 4 bases and J gave up 4 bases, with 14 bases separating them. This CDR3 is 14 amino acids long. The germline gives CDR1 SQVTM, CDR2 ANQGSEA.

This sequence joins TRBV9 and TRBJ1-5, with TRBD1 matching 7 bases. With 3 bases clipped from V and 3 bases from J, the junction kept 3 bases outside the gene matches. Germline CDR1 SGDLS, CDR2 YYNGEE. The CDR3 has 14 amino acids. In DNA, the CDR3 is TGTGCCAGCAGCGCGACAGGGAACAATCAGCCCCAGCATTTT. This codes for CASSATGNNQPQHF.

The rearrangement joins TRBV4-2 to TRBJ2-1, with 13 bases aligning to TRBD2. Germline V CDR1 and CDR2: LGHNA, YNFKEQ. The CDR3 has 16 amino acids. V dropped 4 bases and J dropped 7; count of bases not matched to a gene: 7. Written as DNA, the CDR3 is TGTGCCAGCAGCCTTCGACTAGCGGGGGGCCAAAATGAGCAGTTCTTC. It yields the protein CASSLRLAGGQNEQFF.

In its sample, this clone was seen once. CDR3 nucleotide sequence: TGTGCCAGCAGTTTAGTAGGGGGAGCGACAGGGGATCAGCCCCAGCATTTT. Translation gives CASSLVGGATGDQPQHF. The J gene is TRBJ1-5, the V gene TRBV27; 8 bases match TRBD1. There are 17 residues in the CDR3. Unmatched junction bases numbered 11, after V lost 2 bases and J lost 5 bases. Germline V gives CDR1 MNHEY, CDR2 SMNVEV (reference sequence).

The chain links TRBV5-1 to TRBJ2-3; tentative D call: TRBD2 (6 bases). Germline V gene data show CDR1 as SGHRS and CDR2 as YFSETQ. The CDR3 runs to 16 residues. V was cut by 0 bases and J by 0 bases, with 11 bases left in between. The chain's CDR3 is CASSLGLDFSTDTQYF. The CDR3 nucleotides are TGCGCCAGCAGCTTGGGACTAGATTTTAGCACAGATACGCAGTATTTT.

This chain joins TRBV6-5 and TRBJ2-1; 9 bases are a match to TRBD2. V shed 6 bases, J shed 8 bases, and the junction held 5 bases outside the gene matches. The CDR3 extends over 13 amino acids. Germline assignment: CDR1 MNHEY and CDR2 SVGAGI. This CDR3 is CASRLAGRDEQFF. The CDR3 region has the DNA TGTGCCAGCAGACTAGCGGGCCGGGATGAGCAGTTCTTC.

The gene calls are TRBV12-3 or TRBV12-4 and TRBJ2-7; D perhaps matches TRBD1 (5 bases). The germline V and J ends were trimmed by 6 bases and 5 bases, with 11 bases remaining between them. The CDR3 runs to 12 residues. CDR3 region: CASRQAGNEQYF. CDR3 in DNA: TGTGCCAGCAGGCAGGCAGGGAACGAGCAGTACTTC.

The genes are TRBV18 and TRBJ1-1; possibly TRBD1 for D (5 bases). This CDR3 is built from 13 residues. The V and J ends lost 2 bases and 11 bases respectively, with 15 bases between them. Germline V CDR1 and CDR2: KGHSH, LQKENI. The CDR3 loop is CASSPDVGAWAFF. For the CDR3, the DNA is TGTGCCAGCTCACCAGACGTTGGGGCCTGGGCTTTCTTT.

The rearrangement joins TRBV30 to TRBJ2-1, with TRBD1 identical over 10 bases. Germline CDR1 and CDR2: GTSNPN and SVGIG (reference sequence). The CDR3 totals 15 residues. The trim removed 4 bases at V and 6 bases at J, leaving 9 bases unmatched. The CDR3 spells CAWTTGTGVVNEQFF. In DNA form, the CDR3 reads TGTGCCTGGACCACCGGGACAGGGGTCGTCAATGAGCAGTTCTTC.